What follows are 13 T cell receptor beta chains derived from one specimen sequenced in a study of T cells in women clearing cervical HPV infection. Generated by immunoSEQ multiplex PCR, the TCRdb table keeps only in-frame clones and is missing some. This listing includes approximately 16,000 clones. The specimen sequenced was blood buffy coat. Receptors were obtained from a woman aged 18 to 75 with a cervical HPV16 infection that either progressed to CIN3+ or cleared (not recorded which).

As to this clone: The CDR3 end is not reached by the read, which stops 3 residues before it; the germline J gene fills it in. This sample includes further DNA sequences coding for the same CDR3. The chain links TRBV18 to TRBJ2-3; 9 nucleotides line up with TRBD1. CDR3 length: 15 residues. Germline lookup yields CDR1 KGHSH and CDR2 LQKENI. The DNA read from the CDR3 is TGTGCCAGCTCCCCGGACAGGGGTGGCAATCAGCCG. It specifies CASSPDRGGNQP. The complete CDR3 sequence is CASSPDRGGNQPQYF. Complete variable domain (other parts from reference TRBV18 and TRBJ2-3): NAGVMQNPRHLVRRRGQEARLRCSPMKGHSHVYWYRQLPEEGLKFMVYLQKENIIDESGMPKERFSAEFPKEGPSILRIQQVVRGDSAAYFCASSPDRGGNQPQYFGPGTRLTVL.

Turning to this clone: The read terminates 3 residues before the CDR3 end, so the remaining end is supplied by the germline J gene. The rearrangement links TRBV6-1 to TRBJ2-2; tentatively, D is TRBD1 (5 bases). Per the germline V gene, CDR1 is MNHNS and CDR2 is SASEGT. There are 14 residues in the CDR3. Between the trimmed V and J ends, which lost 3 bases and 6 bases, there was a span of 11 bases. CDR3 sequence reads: CASSESGKAGELFF. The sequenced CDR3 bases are TGTGCCAGCAGTGAGTCAGGGAAGGCCGGGGAG.

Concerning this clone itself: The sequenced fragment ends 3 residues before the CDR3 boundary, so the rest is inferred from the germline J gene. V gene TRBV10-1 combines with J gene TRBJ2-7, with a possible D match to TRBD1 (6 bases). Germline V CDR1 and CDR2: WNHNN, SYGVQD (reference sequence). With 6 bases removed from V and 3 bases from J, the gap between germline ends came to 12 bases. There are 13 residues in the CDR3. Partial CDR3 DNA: TGCGCCAGCAGCTACGGACAGAACTACGAG. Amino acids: CASSYGQNYE. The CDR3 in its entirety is CASSYGQNYEQYF.

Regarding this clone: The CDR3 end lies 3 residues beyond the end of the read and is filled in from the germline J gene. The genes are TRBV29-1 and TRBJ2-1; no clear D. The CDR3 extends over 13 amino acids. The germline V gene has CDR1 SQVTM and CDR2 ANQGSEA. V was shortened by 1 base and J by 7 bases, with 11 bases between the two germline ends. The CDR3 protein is CSVEGDITNEQFF. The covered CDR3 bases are TGCAGCGTTGAAGGCGACATAACGAATGAG.

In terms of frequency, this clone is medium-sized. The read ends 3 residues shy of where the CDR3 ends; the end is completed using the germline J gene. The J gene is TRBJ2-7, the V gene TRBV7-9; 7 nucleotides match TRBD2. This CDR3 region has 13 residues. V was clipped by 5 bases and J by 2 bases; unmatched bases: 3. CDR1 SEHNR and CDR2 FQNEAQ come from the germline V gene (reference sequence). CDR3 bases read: TGTGCCAGCAGCCAAGGACTAGCCTACGAG. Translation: CASSQGLAYE. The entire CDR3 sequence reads CASSQGLAYEQYF.

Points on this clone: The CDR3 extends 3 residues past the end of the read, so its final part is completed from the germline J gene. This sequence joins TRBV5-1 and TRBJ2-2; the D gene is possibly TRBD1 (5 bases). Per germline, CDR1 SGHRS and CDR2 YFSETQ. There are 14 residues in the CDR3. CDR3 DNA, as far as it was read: TGCGCCAGCAGCTTGGCTACAGGTAGTTCACCG. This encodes CASSLATGSSP. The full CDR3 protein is CASSLATGSSPLFF.

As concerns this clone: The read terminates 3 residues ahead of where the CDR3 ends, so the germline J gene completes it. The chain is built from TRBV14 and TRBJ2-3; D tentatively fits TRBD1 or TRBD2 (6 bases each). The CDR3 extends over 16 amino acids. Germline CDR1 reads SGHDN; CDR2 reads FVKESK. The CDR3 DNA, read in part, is TGTGCCAGCAGCCAAGTCACAGGGCGGGACCAAGAGACG. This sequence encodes CASSQVTGRDQET. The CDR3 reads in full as CASSQVTGRDQETQYF. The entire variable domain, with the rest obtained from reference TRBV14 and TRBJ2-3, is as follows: EAGVTQFPSHSVIEKGQTVTLRCDPISGHDNLYWYRRVMGKEIKFLLHFVKESKQDESGMPNNRFLAERTGGTYSTLKVQPAELEDSGVYFCASSQVTGRDQETQYFGPGTRLTVL.

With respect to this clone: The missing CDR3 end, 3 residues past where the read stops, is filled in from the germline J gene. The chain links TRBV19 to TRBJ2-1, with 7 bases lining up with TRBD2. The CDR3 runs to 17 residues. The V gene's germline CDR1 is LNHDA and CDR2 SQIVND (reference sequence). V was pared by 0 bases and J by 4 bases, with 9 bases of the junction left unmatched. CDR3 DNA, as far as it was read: TGTGCCAGTAGTATAGATGTTTCTAGCGGCCCTTACAATGAG. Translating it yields CASSIDVSSGPYNE. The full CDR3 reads CASSIDVSSGPYNEQFF. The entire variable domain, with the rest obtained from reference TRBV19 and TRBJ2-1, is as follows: DGGITQSPKYLFRKEGQNVTLSCEQNLNHDAMYWYRQDPGQGLRLIYYSQIVNDFQKGDIAEGYSVSREKKESFPLTVTSAQKNPTAFYLCASSIDVSSGPYNEQFFGPGTRLTVL.

The covered CDR3 bases are TGTGCCAGTAGTATAGGGGCAGGGAATGAAAAA. It encodes CASSIGAGNEK. The whole CDR3 region reads CASSIGAGNEKLFF. J is TRBJ1-4 and V is TRBV19, with a tentative D call TRBD1 (5 bases). Read coverage stops 3 residues before the CDR3 terminus; the germline J gene supplies the remainder. Trimming cost V 1 base and J 5 bases, with 8 bases left between them. The germline gives CDR1 LNHDA, CDR2 SQIVND (reference sequence). The CDR3 extends over 14 amino acids.

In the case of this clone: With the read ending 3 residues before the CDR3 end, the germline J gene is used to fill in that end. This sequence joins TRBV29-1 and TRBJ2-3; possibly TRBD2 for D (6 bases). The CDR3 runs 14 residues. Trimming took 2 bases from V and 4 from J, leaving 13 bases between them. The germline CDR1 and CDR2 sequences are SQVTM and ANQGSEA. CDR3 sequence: CSVEKAGAADTQYF. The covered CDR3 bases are TGCAGCGTTGAAAAAGCGGGCGCAGCAGATACG.

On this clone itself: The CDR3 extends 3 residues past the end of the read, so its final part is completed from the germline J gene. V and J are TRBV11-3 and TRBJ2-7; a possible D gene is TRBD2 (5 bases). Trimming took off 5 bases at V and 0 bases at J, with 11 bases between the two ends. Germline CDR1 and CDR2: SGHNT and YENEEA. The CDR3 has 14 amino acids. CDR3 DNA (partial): TGTGCCAGCAGCCCACCCGGGGACTCCTACGAG. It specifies CASSPPGDSYE. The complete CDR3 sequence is CASSPPGDSYEQYF.

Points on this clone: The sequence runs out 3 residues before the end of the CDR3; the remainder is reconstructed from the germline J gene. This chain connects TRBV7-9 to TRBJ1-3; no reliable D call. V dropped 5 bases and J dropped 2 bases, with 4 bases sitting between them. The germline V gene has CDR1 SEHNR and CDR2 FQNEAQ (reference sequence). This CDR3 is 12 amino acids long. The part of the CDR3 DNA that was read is TGTGCCAGCAGCCCCGCTGGAAACACC. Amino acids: CASSPAGNT. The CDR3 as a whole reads CASSPAGNTIYF.

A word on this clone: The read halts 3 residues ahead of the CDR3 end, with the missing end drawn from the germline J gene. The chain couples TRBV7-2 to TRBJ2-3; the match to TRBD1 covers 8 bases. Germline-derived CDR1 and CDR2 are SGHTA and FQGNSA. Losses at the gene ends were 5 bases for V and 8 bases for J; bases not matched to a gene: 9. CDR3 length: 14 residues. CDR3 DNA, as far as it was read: TGTGCCAGCAGCCGCGACAGGGGCGGAGGTACG. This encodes CASSRDRGGGT. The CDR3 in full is CASSRDRGGGTQYF.